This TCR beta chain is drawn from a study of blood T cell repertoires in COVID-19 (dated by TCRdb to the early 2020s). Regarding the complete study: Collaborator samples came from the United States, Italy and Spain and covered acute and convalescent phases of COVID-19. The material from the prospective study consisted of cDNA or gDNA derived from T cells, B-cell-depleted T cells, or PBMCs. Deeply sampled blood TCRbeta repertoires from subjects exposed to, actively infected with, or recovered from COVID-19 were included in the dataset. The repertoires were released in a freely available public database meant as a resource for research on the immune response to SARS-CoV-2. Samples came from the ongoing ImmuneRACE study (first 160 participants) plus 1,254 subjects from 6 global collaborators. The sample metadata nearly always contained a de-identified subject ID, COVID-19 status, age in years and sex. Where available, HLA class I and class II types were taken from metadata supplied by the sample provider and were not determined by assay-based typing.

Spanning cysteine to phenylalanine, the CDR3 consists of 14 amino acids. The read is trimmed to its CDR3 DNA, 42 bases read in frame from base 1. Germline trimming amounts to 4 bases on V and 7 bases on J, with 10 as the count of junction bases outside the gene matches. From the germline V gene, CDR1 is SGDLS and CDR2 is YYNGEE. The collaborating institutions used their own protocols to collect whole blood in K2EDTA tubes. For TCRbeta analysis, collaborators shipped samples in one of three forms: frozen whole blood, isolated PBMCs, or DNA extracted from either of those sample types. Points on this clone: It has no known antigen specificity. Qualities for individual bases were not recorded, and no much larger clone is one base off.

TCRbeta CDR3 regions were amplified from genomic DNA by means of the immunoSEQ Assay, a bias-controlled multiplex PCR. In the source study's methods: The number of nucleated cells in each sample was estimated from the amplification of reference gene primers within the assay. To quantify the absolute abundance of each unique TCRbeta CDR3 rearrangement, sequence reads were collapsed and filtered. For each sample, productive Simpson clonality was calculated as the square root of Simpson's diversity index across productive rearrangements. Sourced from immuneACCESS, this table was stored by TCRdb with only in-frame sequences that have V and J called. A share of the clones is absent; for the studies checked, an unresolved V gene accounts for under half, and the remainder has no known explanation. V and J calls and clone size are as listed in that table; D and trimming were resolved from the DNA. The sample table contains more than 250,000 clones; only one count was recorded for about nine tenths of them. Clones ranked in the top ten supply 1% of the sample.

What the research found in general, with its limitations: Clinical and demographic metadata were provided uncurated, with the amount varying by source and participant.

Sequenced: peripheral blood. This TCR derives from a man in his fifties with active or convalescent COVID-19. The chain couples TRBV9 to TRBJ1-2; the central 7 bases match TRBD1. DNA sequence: TGTGCCAGCAGCCAAAGACAGGGCACGTCTGGCTACACCTTC. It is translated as CASSQRQGTSGYTF.